Described below is a single TCR beta chain sequence and its context. This specimen comes from a study of T cells after yellow fever vaccination. Trimming shortened V by 5 bases and J by 11 bases, and 19 bases separated the two germline ends. The V gene's germline CDR1 is SGHVS and CDR2 FQNEAQ. This CDR3 has 14 residues. Using its own MiXCR run on the 5' RACE reads, TCRdb lists one record per CDR3 protein. In the table there are 55,000 to 70,000 distinct CDR3 sequences, approximately 7% of which are singletons. The receptor's source is a man younger than 35 who received the YFV17D yellow fever vaccine. The chain links TRBV7-8 to TRBJ2-1; the D gene could be TRBD1 or TRBD2 (5 bases each). The input for sequencing was CD8+ T cells sorted from PBMCs, taken roughly 45 days after the first yellow fever vaccination. CDR3 DNA sequence: TGTGCCAGCAGCCCAGTACCAGCTTGGGGGAAGCAGTTCTTC. This gives the protein CASSPVPAWGKQFF.